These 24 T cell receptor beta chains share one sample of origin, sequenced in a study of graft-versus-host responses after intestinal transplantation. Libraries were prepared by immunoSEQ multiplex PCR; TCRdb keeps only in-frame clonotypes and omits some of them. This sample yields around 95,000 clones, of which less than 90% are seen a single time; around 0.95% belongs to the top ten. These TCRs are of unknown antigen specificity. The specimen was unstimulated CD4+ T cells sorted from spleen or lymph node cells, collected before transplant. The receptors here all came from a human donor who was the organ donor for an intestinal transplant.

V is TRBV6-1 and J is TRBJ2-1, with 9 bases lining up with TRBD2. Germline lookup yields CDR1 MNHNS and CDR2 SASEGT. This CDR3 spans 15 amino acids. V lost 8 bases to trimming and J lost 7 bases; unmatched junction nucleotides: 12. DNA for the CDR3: TGTGCCAGCTCATGGGCCAGCGGGGGGTCGAATGAGCAGTTCTTC. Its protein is CASSWASGGSNEQFF.

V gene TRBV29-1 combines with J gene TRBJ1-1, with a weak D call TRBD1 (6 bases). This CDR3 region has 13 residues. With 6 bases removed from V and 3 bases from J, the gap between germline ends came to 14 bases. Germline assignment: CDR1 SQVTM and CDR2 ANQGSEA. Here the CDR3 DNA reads TGCAGCGTGGGGGAAGGGGGTCACACTGAAGCTTTCTTT. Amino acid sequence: CSVGEGGHTEAFF.

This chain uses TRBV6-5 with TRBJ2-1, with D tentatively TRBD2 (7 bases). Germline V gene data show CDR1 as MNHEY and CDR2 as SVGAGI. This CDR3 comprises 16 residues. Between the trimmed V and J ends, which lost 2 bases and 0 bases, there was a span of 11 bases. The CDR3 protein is CASSYRGATSYNEQFF. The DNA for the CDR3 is TGTGCCAGCAGTTACCGGGGGGCCACCTCCTACAATGAGCAGTTCTTC.

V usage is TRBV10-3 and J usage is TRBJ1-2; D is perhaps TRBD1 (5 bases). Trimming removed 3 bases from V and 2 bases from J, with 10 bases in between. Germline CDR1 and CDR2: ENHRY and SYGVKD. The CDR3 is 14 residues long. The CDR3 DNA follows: TGTGCCATCAGTGATGCCGGGGGGAACTATGGCTACACCTTC. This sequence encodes CAISDAGGNYGYTF.

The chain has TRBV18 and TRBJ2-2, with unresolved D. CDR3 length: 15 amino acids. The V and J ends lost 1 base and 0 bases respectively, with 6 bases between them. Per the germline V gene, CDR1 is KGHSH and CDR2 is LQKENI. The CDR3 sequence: CASSPQQSNTGELFF. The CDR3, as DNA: TGTGCCAGCTCACCACAACAGTCGAACACCGGGGAGCTGTTTTTT.

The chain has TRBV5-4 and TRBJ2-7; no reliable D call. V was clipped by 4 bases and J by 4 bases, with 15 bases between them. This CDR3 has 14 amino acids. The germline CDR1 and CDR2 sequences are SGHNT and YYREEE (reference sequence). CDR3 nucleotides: TGTGCCAGCAGCGTGGAAGTAGGAAGATACGAGCAGTACTTC. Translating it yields CASSVEVGRYEQYF.

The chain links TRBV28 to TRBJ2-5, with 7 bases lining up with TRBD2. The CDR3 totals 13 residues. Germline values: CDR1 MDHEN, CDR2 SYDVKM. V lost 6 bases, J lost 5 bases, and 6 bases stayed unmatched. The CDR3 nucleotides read TGTGCCAGCAGCCGGGCCGGGGGGGAGACCCAGTACTTC. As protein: CASSRAGGETQYF.

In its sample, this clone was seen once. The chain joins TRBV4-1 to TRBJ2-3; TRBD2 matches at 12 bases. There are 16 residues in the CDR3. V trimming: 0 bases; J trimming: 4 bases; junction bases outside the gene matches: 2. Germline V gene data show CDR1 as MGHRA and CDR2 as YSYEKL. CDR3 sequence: CASSQERLAGADTQYF. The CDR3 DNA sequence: TGCGCCAGCAGCCAAGAGAGACTAGCGGGGGCAGATACGCAGTATTTT.

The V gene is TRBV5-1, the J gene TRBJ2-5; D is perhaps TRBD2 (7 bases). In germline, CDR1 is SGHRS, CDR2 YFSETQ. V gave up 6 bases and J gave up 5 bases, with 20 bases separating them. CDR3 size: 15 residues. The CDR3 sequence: CASTLGGGPLETQYF. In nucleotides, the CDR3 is TGCGCCAGCACGTTAGGGGGGGGGCCTTTGGAGACCCAGTACTTC. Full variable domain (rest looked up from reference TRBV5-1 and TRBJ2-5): KAGVTQTPRYLIKTRGQQVTLSCSPISGHRSVSWYQQTPGQGLQFLFEYFSETQRNKGNFPGRFSGRQFSNSRSEMNVSTLELGDSALYLCASTLGGGPLETQYFGPGTRLLVL.

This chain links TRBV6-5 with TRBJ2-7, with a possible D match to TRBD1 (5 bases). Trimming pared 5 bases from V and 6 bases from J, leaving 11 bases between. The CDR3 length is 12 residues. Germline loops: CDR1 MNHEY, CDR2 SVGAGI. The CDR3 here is CASSRSQGEQYF. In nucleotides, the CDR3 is TGTGCCAGCAGTCGGTCCCAGGGCGAGCAGTACTTC.

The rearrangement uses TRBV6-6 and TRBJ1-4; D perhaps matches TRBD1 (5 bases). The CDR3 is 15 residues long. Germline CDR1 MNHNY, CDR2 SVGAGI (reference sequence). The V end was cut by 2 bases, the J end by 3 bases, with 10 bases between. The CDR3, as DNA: TGTGCCAGCAGTTACCCGACGGGGGCTAATGAAAAACTGTTTTTT. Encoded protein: CASSYPTGANEKLFF.

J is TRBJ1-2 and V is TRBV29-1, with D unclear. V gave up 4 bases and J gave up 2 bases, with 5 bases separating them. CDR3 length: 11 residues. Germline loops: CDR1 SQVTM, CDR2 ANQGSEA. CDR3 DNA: TGCAGCGTTGCACGGAACTATGGCTACACCTTC. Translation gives CSVARNYGYTF.

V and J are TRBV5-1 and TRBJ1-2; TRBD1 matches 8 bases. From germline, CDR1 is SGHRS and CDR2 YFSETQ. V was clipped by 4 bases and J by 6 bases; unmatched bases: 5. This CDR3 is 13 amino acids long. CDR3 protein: CASSQGQEDGYTF. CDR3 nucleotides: TGCGCCAGCAGCCAGGGACAGGAGGATGGCTACACCTTC.

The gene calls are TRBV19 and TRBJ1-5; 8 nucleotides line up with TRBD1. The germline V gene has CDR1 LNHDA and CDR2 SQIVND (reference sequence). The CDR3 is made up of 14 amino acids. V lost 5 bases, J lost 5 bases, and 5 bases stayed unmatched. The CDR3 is CASSARDRHQPQHF. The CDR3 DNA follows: TGTGCCAGTAGTGCCCGGGACAGGCATCAGCCCCAGCATTTT.

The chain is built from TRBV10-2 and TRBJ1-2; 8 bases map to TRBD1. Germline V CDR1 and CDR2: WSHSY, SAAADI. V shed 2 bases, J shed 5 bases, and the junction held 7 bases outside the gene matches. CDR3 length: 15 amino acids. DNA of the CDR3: TGCGCCAGCAGTGAGATCGTGGGACAGGCATATGGCTACACCTTC. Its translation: CASSEIVGQAYGYTF.

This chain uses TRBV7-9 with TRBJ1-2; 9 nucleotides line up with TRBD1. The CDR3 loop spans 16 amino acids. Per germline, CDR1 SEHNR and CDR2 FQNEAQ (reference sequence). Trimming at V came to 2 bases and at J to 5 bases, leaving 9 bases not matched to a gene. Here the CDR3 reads CASSLSAGTGRYGYTF. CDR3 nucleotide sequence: TGTGCCAGCAGCTTATCGGCGGGGACAGGGCGGTATGGCTACACCTTC.

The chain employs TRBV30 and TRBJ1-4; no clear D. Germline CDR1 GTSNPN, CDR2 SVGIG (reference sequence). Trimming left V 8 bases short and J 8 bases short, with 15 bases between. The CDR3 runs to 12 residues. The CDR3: CASKREEEKLFF. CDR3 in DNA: TGTGCCAGCAAAAGGGAGGAGGAAAAACTGTTTTTT.

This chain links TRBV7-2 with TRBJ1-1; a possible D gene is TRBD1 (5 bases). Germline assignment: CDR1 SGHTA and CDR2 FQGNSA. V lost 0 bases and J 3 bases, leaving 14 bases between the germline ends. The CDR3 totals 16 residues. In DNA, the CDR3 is TGTGCCAGCAGCTTAGCGGGACTTCCCGGGGACACTGAAGCTTTCTTT. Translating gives CASSLAGLPGDTEAFF.

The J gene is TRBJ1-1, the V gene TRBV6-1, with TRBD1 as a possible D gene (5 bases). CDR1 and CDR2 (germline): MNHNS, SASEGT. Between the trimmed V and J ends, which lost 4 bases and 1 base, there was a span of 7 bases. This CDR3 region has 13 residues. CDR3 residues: CASSVTGNTEAFF. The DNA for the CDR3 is TGTGCCAGCAGTGTAACAGGGAACACTGAAGCTTTCTTT.

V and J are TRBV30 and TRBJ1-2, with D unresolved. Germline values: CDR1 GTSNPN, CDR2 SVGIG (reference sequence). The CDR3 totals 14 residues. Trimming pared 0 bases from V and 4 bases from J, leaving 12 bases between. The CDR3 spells CAWSVRYYGYGYTF. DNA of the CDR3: TGTGCCTGGAGTGTCAGGTATTATGGCTATGGCTACACCTTC.

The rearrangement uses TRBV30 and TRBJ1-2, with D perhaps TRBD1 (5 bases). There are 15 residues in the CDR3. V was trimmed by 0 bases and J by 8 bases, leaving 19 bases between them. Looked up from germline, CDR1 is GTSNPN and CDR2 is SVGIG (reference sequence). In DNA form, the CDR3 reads TGTGCCTGGAGTGTACAATTGGGAGGGGCGGGCGGCTACACCTTC. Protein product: CAWSVQLGGAGGYTF. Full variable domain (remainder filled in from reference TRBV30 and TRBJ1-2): SQTIHQWPATLVQPVGSPLSLECTVEGTSNPNLYWYRQAAGRGLQLLFYSVGIGQISSEVPQNLSASRPQDRQFILSSKKLLLSDSGFYLCAWSVQLGGAGGYTFGSGTRLTVV.

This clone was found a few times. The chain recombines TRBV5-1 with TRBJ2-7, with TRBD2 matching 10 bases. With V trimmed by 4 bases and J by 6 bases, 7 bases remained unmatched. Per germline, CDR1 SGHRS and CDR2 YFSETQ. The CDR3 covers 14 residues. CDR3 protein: CASSLSGGAFEQYF. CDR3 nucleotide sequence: TGCGCCAGCAGCCTGAGCGGGGGGGCATTCGAGCAGTACTTC.

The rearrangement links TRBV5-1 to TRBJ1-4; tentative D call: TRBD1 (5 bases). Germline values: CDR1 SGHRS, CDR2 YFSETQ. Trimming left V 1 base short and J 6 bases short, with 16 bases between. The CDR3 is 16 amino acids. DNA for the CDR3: TGCGCCAGCAGCTTGCAGGGAGGATCTTTTGATGAAAAACTGTTTTTT. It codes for CASSLQGGSFDEKLFF.

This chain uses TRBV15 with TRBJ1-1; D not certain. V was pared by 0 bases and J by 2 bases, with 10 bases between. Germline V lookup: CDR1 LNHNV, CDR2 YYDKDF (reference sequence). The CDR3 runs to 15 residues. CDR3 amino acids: CATSRDNGKNTEAFF. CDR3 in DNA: TGTGCCACCAGCAGAGATAATGGAAAAAACACTGAAGCTTTCTTT.